This is a list of T cell receptor beta chains from one sample in a study of blood T cells in healthy people across ages. TCRdb reprocessed the 5' RACE reads via MiXCR and lists one record per CDR3 protein. The repertoire holds roughly 560,000 distinct CDR3 sequences, with nearly 25% as singletons. The sample was also linked to a second study, of T cells of mothers and their children.

Sequenced input: blood. The receptors stem from a boy younger than 18 in good health. Both conserved end residues are part of each CDR3. D genes are given only for firm matches. Size tells how often a clone was seen (once, few, many) or the class of an expanded clone, and some rows leave it out.

D gene,clone size,J gene,V gene,CDR3 DNA,CDR3 protein
NA,few,TRBJ2-1,TRBV15,TGTGCCACCCGGGCAATTCCAGGCAATGAGCAGTTCTTC,CATRAIPGNEQFF
TRBD2,few,TRBJ2-5,TRBV7-9,TGTGCCAGCAGCTTAGCCGAGACTAGCGGGGGAGAGACCCAGTACTTC,CASSLAETSGGETQYF
NA,NA,TRBJ2-1,TRBV7-9,TGTGCCAGCAGCCCGCCGGGACCTACCTACAATGAGCAGTTCTTC,CASSPPGPTYNEQFF
NA,few,TRBJ2-1,TRBV27,TGTGCCAGCGAGGGCAGGGGGGGGAATGAGCAGTTCTTC,CASEGRGGNEQFF
TRBD2,few,TRBJ2-5,TRBV28,TGTACCAGCAGTGTCGGACTAGCGGGGAGACTTCAAGAGACCCAGTACTTC,CTSSVGLAGRLQETQYF
TRBD2,NA,TRBJ2-5,TRBV28,TGTGCCTGCAGTCCCGGGGGGTCCCAAGAGACCCAGTACTTC,CACSPGGSQETQYF
NA,NA,TRBJ1-2,TRBV9,TGTGCCAGCAGCGTAGTCAAAGAGAACTATGGCTACACCTTC,CASSVVKENYGYTF
NA,many,TRBJ2-7,TRBV10-3,TGTGCCATCAGTGAGCCGAGCCCCGGGGCGTTTGTCTACGAGCAGTACTTC,CAISEPSPGAFVYEQYF
TRBD1,NA,TRBJ1-2,TRBV20-1,TGCAGTGCTTTAAAAACGGGACAGTCCCTATATGGCTACACCTTC,CSALKTGQSLYGYTF
NA,once,TRBJ1-5,TRBV12-3/TRBV12-4,TGTGCCAGCAGTTTAAGTAGCCTAAATCAGCCCCAGCATTTT,CASSLSSLNQPQHF
NA,few,TRBJ2-6,TRBV19,TGTGCCAGTAGTCCCGACGGAGGCTCTGGGGCCAACGTCCTGACTTTC,CASSPDGGSGANVLTF
NA,NA,TRBJ1-2,TRBV6-6,TGTGCCGCGGGGGGGCTTGGCTACACCTTC,CAAGGLGYTF
NA,NA,TRBJ2-1,TRBV5-1,TGCGCCAGCAGCACCGACCCTGACAGGGCTCGGGGGACCTACAATGAGCAGTTCTTC,CASSTDPDRARGTYNEQFF
TRBD1,NA,TRBJ2-5,TRBV12-3/TRBV12-4,TGTGCCAGCAAGCAGACAGGGCGAGAGACCCAGTACTTC,CASKQTGRETQYF
NA,few,TRBJ2-4,TRBV20-1,TGCAGTGCTAGGGCGAAGGCGGATCTAGCCAAAAACATTCAGTACTTC,CSARAKADLAKNIQYF
NA,NA,TRBJ2-7,TRBV3-1,TGTGCCAGCAGCCAAATAGTCTACGAGCAGTACTTC,CASSQIVYEQYF
TRBD2,NA,TRBJ2-1,TRBV12-3/TRBV12-4,TGTGCCAGCAGTTTTCGGGGACTAGCGGGATATGGGTCCTACAATGAGCAGTTCTTC,CASSFRGLAGYGSYNEQFF
NA,NA,TRBJ1-5,TRBV24-1,TGTGCCACCAGTGACCACAACTACAATCAGCCCCAGCATTTT,CATSDHNYNQPQHF
NA,few,TRBJ1-4,TRBV6-2/TRBV6-3,TGTGCCAGCAGTTCCTCGATCCATGAAAAACTGTTTTTT,CASSSSIHEKLFF
NA,few,TRBJ2-7,TRBV28,TGTGCCAGCAGTTTCAATACAGGGAGCTCCTACGAGCAGTACTTC,CASSFNTGSSYEQYF
NA,few,TRBJ2-7,TRBV4-3,TGCGCCAGCAGCCAAGATATCGATGGCGAGCAGTACTTC,CASSQDIDGEQYF
NA,NA,TRBJ2-7,TRBV28,TGTGCCAGCAGGCGGCCGATCCGGGAATTACCCTACGAGCAGTACTTC,CASRRPIRELPYEQYF
NA,NA,TRBJ2-7,TRBV27,TGTGCCAGCAGTACCGGGGCCGAGCAGTACTTC,CASSTGAEQYF
TRBD2,NA,TRBJ2-1,TRBV12-3/TRBV12-4,TGTGCCAGCAGAGCCTGGACTAGCGGGCCTTACAATGAGCAGTTCTTC,CASRAWTSGPYNEQFF
NA,NA,TRBJ2-1,TRBV28,TGTGCCAGCAGTCTCATGGGGAGTAGCAGTGAGCAGTTCTTC,CASSLMGSSSEQFF
TRBD2,few,TRBJ2-5,TRBV4-2,TGTGCCAGCAGCCAAGGGGCAGCGGGAGAAGAGACCCAGTACTTC,CASSQGAAGEETQYF
NA,few,TRBJ2-3,TRBV7-9,TGTGCCAGCTCCCTGAGGGCTACTAGCACAGATACGCAGTATTTT,CASSLRATSTDTQYF
TRBD2,few,TRBJ2-1,TRBV6-6,TGTGCCAGCAGTTACTCGTCTAGCGGGGGAATTTTTAGGAATGAGCAGTTCTTC,CASSYSSSGGIFRNEQFF
NA,once,TRBJ1-2,TRBV7-8,TGTGCCAGCAGTCTCGCGGACAGAAACTATGGCTACACCTTC,CASSLADRNYGYTF
NA,NA,TRBJ1-5,TRBV7-2,TGTGCCAGCAGCTTAGCCCACTCGGGCAATCAGCCCCAGCATTTT,CASSLAHSGNQPQHF
NA,NA,TRBJ2-3,TRBV9,TGTGCCAGCAGCGTAGCTGCCGTGGGGAGCACAGATACGCAGTATTTT,CASSVAAVGSTDTQYF
NA,NA,TRBJ2-5,TRBV24-1,TGTGCCACCAGTGAAACCCGGACAGGCGGGGCAGAGACCCAGTACTTC,CATSETRTGGAETQYF
NA,NA,TRBJ2-2,TRBV7-3,TGTGCCAGCAGCGAAAAGGGGGGGTCCGGGGAGCTGTTTTTT,CASSEKGGSGELFF
NA,NA,TRBJ1-1,TRBV6-2/TRBV6-3,TGTGCCAGCAGTTATCTTGGGGGGCCTGAAGCTTTCTTT,CASSYLGGPEAFF
NA,NA,TRBJ1-3,TRBV7-2,TGTGCCAGCAGCTTACAGGGTACGGGAAACACCATATATTTT,CASSLQGTGNTIYF
TRBD1,few,TRBJ2-2,TRBV11-2,TGTGCCAGCAGTCTTCCTTTCAGGGGGCAGTACACCGGGGAGCTGTTTTTT,CASSLPFRGQYTGELFF
TRBD1,NA,TRBJ2-7,TRBV20-1,TGCAGTGTTAAGGGACAGGGTTTCCACGAGCAGTACTTC,CSVKGQGFHEQYF
NA,NA,TRBJ2-3,TRBV5-5,TGTGCCAGCAGCTTGGATATAGGTAAAGATACGCAGTATTTT,CASSLDIGKDTQYF
TRBD1,medium-sized,TRBJ2-1,TRBV6-2/TRBV6-3,TGTGCCAGCAGTTGGGACAGCTCCTACAATGAGCAGTTCTTC,CASSWDSSYNEQFF
NA,NA,TRBJ1-6,TRBV13,TGTGCCAGCAGCTCGCGCAGGGAGAATTCACCCCTCCACTTT,CASSSRRENSPLHF
NA,many,TRBJ1-6,TRBV4-3,TGCGCCAGCAGCCAAGATGATCTGGGACGTTCACCCCTCCACTTT,CASSQDDLGRSPLHF